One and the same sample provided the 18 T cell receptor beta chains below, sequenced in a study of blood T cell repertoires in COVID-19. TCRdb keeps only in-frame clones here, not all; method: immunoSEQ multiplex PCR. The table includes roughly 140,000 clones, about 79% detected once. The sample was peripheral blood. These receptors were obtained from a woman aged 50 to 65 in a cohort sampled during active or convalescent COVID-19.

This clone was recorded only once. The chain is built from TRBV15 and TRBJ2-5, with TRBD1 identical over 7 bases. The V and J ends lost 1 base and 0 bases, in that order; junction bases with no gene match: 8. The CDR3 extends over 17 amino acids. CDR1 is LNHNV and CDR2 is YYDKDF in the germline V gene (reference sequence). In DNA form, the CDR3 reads TGTGCCACCAGCAGAGGCCCAGGGGGACGCTACCAAGAGACCCAGTACTTC. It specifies CATSRGPGGRYQETQYF.

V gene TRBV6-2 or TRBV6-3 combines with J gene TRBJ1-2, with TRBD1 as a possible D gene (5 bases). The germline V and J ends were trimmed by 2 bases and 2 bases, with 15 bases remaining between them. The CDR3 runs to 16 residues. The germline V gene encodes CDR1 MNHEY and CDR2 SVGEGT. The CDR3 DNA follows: TGTGCCAGCAGTTACCTCCAGGGACTTCGGAACTATGGCTACACCTTC. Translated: CASSYLQGLRNYGYTF.

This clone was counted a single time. CDR3 nucleotide sequence: TGCGCCAGCAGCCGCAGATTGGGCCGGGGGGTATCCTACAATGAGCAGTTCTTC. Translation: CASSRRLGRGVSYNEQFF. This sequence joins TRBV5-1 and TRBJ2-1; 7 nucleotides agree with TRBD2. Trimming removed 4 bases from V and 1 base from J; junction bases left unmatched: 14. CDR3 length: 18 residues. Germline V lookup: CDR1 SGHRS, CDR2 YFSETQ.

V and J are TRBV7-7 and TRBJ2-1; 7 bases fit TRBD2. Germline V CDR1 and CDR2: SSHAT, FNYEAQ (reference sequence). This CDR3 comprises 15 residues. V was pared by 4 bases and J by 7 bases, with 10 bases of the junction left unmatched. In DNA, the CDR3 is TGTGCCAGCAGCTCAGGAAGAGGGGAGGGGAATGAGCAGTTCTTC. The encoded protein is CASSSGRGEGNEQFF.

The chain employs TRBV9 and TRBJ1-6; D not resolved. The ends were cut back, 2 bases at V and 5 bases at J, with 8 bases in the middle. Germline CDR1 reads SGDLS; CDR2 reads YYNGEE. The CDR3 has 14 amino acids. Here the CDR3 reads CASSVGVDNSPLHF. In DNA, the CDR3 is TGTGCCAGCAGCGTCGGGGTCGATAATTCACCCCTCCACTTT.

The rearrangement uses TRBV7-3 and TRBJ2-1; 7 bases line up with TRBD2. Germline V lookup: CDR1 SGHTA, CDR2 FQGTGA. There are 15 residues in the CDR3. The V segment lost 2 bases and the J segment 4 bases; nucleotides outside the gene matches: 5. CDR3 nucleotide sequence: TGTGCCAGCAGCTTAGAAACTAGCGCGTACAATGAGCAGTTCTTC. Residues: CASSLETSAYNEQFF.

The CDR3 reads CASVTDSGNTIYF. CDR3 coding DNA: TGCGCCAGCGTTACAGACTCTGGAAACACCATATATTTT. The chain links TRBV10-2 to TRBJ1-3; the D is unclear. CDR1 and CDR2 (germline): WSHSY, SAAADI. The CDR3 spans 13 residues. The ends were cut back, 8 bases at V and 0 bases at J, with 8 bases in the middle.

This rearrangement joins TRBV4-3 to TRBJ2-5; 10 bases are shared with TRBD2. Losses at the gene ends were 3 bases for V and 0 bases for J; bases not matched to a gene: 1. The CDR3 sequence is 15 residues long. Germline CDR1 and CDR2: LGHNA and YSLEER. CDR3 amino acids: CASSHLAGDQETQYF. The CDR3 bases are TGCGCCAGCAGCCATCTAGCGGGGGACCAAGAGACCCAGTACTTC.

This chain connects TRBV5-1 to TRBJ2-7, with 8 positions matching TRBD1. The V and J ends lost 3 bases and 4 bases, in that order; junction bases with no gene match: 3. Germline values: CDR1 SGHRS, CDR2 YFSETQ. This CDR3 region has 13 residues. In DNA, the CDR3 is TGCGCCAGCAGCTCGGACAGGGTATACGAGCAGTACTTC. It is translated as CASSSDRVYEQYF. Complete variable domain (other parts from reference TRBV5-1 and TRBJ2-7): KAGVTQTPRYLIKTRGQQVTLSCSPISGHRSVSWYQQTPGQGLQFLFEYFSETQRNKGNFPGRFSGRQFSNSRSEMNVSTLELGDSALYLCASSSDRVYEQYFGPGTRLTVT.

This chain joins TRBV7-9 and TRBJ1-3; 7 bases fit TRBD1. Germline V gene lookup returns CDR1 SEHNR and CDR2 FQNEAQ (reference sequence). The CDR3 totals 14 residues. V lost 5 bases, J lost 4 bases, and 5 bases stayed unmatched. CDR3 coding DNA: TGTGCCAGCAGCCTTCAGGGGGGCGGAAACACCATATATTTT. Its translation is CASSLQGGGNTIYF.

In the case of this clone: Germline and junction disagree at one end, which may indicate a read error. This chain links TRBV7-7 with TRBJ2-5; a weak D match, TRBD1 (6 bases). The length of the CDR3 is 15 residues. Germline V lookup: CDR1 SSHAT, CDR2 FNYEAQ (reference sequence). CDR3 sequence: CASSLAPQGLETQYF. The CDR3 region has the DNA TGTGCTAGCAGCTTAGCCCCACAGGGCTTAGAGACCCAGTACTTC.

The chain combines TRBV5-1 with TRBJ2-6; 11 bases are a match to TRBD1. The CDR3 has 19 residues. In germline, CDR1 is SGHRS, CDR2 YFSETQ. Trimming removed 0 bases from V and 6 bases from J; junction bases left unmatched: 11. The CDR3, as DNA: TGCGCCAGCAGCTTGGTTGCCCCGGGACAGGGGGTATTGGCCAACGTCCTGACTTTC. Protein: CASSLVAPGQGVLANVLTF.

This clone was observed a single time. The CDR3 is CASSEGQSTDTQYF. The CDR3 DNA is TGCGCCAGCAGCGAGGGACAGAGCACAGATACGCAGTATTTT. The chain uses TRBV5-1 and TRBJ2-3, with 7 nucleotides matching TRBD1. V was clipped by 4 bases and J by 0 bases; unmatched bases: 2. The germline gives CDR1 SGHRS, CDR2 YFSETQ. The CDR3 totals 14 residues.

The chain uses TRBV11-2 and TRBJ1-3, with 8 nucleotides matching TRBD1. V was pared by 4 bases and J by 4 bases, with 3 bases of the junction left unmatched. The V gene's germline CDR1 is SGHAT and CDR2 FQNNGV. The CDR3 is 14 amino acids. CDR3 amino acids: CASSSWTGGNTIYF. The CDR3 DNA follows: TGTGCCAGCAGCTCTTGGACAGGGGGAAACACCATATATTTT.

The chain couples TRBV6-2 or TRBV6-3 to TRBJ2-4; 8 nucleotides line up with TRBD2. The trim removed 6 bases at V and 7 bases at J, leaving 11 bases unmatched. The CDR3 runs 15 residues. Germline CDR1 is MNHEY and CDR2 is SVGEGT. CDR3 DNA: TGTGCCAGCAGCCCCGGGGGGGCAGGGCAGAACATTCAGTACTTC. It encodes CASSPGGAGQNIQYF.

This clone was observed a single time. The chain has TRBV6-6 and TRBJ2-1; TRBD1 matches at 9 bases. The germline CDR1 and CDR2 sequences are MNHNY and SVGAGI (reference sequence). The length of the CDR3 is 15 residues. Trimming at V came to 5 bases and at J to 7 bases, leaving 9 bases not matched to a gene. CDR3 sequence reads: CASSKPGQGANEQFF. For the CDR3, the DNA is TGTGCCAGCAGTAAACCGGGACAGGGAGCGAATGAGCAGTTCTTC.

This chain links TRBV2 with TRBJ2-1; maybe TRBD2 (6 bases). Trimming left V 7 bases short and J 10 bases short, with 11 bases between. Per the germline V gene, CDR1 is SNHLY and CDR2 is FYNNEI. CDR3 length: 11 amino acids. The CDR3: CASMEGREQFF. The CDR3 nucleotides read TGTGCCAGCATGGAGGGGCGGGAGCAGTTCTTC.

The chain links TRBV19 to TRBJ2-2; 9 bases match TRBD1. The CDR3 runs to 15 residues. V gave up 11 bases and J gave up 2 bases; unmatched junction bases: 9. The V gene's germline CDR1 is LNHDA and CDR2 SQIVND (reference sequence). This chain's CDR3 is CASRTGAFNTGELFF. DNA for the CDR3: TGTGCCTCCAGGACAGGGGCCTTCAACACCGGGGAGCTGTTTTTT.